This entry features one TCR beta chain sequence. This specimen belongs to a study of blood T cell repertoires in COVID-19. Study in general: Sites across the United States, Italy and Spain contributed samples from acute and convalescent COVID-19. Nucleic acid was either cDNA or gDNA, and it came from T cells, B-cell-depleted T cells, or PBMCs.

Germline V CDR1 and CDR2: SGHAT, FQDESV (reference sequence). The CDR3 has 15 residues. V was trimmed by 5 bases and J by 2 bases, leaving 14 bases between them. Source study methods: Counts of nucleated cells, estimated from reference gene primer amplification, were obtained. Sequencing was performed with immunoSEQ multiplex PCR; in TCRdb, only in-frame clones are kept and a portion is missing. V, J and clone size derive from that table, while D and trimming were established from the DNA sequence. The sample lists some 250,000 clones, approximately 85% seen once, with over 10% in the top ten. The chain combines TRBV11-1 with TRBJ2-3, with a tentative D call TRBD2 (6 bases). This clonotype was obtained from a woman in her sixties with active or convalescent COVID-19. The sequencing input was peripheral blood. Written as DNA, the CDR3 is TGTGCCAGCAGCACGCGGGACTCCTACACAGATACGCAGTATTTT. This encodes CASSTRDSYTDTQYF.